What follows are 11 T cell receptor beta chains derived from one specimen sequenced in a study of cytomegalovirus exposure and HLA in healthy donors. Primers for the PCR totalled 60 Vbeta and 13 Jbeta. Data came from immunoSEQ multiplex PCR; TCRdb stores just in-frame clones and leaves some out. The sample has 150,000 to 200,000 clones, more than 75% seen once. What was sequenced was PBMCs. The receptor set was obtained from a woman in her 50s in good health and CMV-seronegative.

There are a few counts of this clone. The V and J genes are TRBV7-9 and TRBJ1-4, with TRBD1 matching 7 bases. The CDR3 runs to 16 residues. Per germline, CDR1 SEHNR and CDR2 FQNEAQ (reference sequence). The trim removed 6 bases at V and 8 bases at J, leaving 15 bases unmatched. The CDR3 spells CASSPESPGGREKLFF. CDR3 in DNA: TGTGCCAGCAGTCCTGAATCGCCAGGGGGTCGGGAAAAACTGTTTTTT. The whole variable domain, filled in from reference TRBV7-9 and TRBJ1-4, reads DTGVSQNPRHKITKRGQNVTFRCDPISEHNRLYWYRQTLGQGPEFLTYFQNEAQLEKSRLLSDRFSAERPKGSFSTLEIQRTEQGDSAMYLCASSPESPGGREKLFFGSGTQLSVL.

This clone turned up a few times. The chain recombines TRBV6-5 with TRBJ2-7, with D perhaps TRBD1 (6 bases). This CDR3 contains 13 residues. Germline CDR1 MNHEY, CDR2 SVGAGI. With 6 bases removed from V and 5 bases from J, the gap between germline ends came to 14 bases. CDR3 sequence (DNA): TGTGCCAGCAGGGGGGCCCCCTTCAACGAGCAGTACTTC. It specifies CASRGAPFNEQYF.

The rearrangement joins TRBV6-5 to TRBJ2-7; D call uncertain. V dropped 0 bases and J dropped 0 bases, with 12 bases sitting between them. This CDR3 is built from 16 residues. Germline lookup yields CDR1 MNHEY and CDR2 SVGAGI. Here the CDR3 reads CASSYSNSFTSYEQYF. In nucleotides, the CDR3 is TGTGCCAGCAGTTACTCGAACAGCTTTACCTCCTACGAGCAGTACTTC.

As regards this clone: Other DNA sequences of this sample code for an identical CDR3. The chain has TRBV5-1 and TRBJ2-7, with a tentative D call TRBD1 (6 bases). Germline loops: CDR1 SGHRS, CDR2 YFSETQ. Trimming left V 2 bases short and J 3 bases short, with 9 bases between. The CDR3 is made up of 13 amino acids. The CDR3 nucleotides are TGCGCCAGCAGCTTAGGACAGAACTACGAGCAGTACTTC. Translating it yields CASSLGQNYEQYF.

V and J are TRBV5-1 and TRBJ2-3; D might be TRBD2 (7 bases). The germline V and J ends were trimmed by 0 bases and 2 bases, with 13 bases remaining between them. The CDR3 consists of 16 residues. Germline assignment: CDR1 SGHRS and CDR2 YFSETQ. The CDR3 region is CASSLVAGAATDTQYF. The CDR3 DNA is TGCGCCAGCAGCTTGGTTGCGGGGGCGGCCACAGATACGCAGTATTTT.

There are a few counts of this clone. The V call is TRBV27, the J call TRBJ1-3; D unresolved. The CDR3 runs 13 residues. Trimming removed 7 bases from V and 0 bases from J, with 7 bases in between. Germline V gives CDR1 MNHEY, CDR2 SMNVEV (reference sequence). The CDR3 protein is CASKLSSGNTIYF. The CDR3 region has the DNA TGTGCCAGCAAGCTAAGCTCTGGAAACACCATATATTTT.

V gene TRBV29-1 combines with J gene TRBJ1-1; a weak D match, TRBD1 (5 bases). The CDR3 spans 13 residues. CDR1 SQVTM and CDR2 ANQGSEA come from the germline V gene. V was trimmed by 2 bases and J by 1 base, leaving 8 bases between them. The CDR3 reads CSVEPTGNTEAFF. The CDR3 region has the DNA TGCAGCGTTGAACCCACAGGGAACACTGAAGCTTTCTTT. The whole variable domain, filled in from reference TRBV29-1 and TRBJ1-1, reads SAVISQKPSRDICQRGTSLTIQCQVDSQVTMMFWYRQQPGQSLTLIATANQGSEATYESGFVIDKFPISRPNLTFSTLTVSNMSPEDSSIYLCSVEPTGNTEAFFGQGTRLTVV.

CDR3 coding DNA: TGTGCCAGCAGCCAAGCGGGTTCATATGGCTACACCTTC. It encodes CASSQAGSYGYTF. The V and J genes are TRBV7-9 and TRBJ1-2, with D unresolved. The CDR3 runs to 13 residues. V lost 5 bases and J lost 5, with 12 bases in between. From germline, CDR1 is SEHNR and CDR2 FQNEAQ (reference sequence).

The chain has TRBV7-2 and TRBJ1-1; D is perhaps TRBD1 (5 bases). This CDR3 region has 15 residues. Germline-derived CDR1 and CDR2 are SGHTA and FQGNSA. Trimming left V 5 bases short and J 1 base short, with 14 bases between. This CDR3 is CASSVAGSPNTEAFF. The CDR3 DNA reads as TGTGCCAGCAGCGTCGCAGGGTCCCCGAACACTGAAGCTTTCTTT.

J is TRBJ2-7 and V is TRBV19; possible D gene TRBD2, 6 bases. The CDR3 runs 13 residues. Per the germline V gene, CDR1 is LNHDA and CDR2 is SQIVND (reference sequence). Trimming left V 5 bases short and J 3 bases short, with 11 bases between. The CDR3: CASSLSGGYEQYF. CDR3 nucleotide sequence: TGTGCCAGTAGTTTATCCGGGGGCTACGAGCAGTACTTC.

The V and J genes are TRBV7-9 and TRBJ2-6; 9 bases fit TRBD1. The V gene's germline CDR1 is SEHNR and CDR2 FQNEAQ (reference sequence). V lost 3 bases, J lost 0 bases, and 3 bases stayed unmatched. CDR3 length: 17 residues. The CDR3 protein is CASSFSGQGSGANVLTF. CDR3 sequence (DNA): TGTGCCAGCAGCTTTTCGGGACAGGGCTCTGGGGCCAACGTCCTGACTTTC.